This is a list of T cell receptor beta chains from one sample in a study of blood T cell repertoires in COVID-19. Only in-frame clones appear in the TCRdb table, and some are missing; sequencing was by immunoSEQ multiplex PCR. Of approximately 220,000 clones listed, around four fifths were seen once; the top ten hold 4.8%. The sample was PBMCs or T cells enriched from blood (not recorded which). The receptor set was obtained from a woman aged 45-60 years who had been exposed to COVID-19. CDR3s include the opening cysteine and the closing phenylalanine or tryptophan. The order of the fields is V gene, J gene, CDR3 protein.

TRBV5-5,TRBJ2-1,CASALLGVNNEQFF
TRBV7-2,TRBJ2-4,CASSPGGSGTNIQYF
TRBV18,TRBJ1-1,CASSPRTGDTEAFF
TRBV3-1/TRBV3-2,TRBJ2-2,CASSYLADHTGELFF
TRBV28,TRBJ2-3,CASSLWGGATDTQYF
TRBV10-1,TRBJ2-3,CASSAGTDTQYF
TRBV7-8,TRBJ2-3,CASSTRRQGRSTDTQYF
TRBV5-5,TRBJ1-2,CASSWDTTGFYGYTF
TRBV7-9,TRBJ1-1,CASRPQSQGLGTEAFF
TRBV5-5,TRBJ1-4,CASSLLAPGTGVGKLFF
TRBV12-3/TRBV12-4,TRBJ1-1,CASSSDGQFEAFF
TRBV7-9,TRBJ1-4,CASSLGSGGGSPEKLFF
TRBV12-5,TRBJ1-1,CASGLSLQGGNTEAFF
TRBV29-1,TRBJ1-1,CSVVGGTGVTEAFF
TRBV19,TRBJ2-4,CASSPYPVLAKNIQYF
TRBV28,TRBJ2-6,CATEGQGIPGANVLTF
TRBV28,TRBJ1-1,CASSPLRRGGNTEAFF
TRBV6-6,TRBJ1-5,CASSFRQEPQHF
TRBV4-1,TRBJ1-1,CASSPRDNPTRDTEAFF
TRBV5-1,TRBJ2-3,CASSQIGLAGGGTDTQYF
TRBV2,TRBJ1-1,CASRGDSPNTEAFF
TRBV6-2/TRBV6-3,TRBJ2-7,CASSHREGYEQYF
TRBV5-1,TRBJ2-5,CASSLGSLRGGRETQYF
TRBV6-1,TRBJ2-7,CASSESQGAHYEQYF
TRBV12-3/TRBV12-4,TRBJ1-1,CASSLAGDTEAFF
TRBV7-2,TRBJ2-1,CASSTGQITAQFF
TRBV28,TRBJ1-1,CASSLDNEAFF
TRBV19,TRBJ1-1,CASTRTRSTEAFF
TRBV18,TRBJ1-5,CASSREQGPNQPQHF
TRBV11-2,TRBJ2-1,CASSYRATRNEQFF
TRBV19,TRBJ2-2,CASTATSLNTGELFF
TRBV18,TRBJ2-3,CASSPSLAGAKHTQYF
TRBV24-1,TRBJ2-2,CATSGGVVGELFF
TRBV30,TRBJ1-1,CAWSGDYRAGTEAFF
TRBV14,TRBJ2-3,CASSRLSGGPGDTQYF
TRBV6-5,TRBJ1-2,CASGDRGPDGYTF
TRBV18,TRBJ1-4,CASSLSTASNEKLFF
TRBV19,TRBJ2-1,CASSRRDRGGNEQFF
TRBV5-4,TRBJ2-1,CASSLNWDRAYNEQFF
TRBV11-2,TRBJ1-2,CASSLTGLGYGYTF
TRBV18,TRBJ1-2,CASSQGAQGYGYTF
TRBV2,TRBJ2-1,CASSRLAGSYNEQFF
TRBV21-1,TRBJ2-6,CASSKWQGGMAGANVLTF
TRBV19,TRBJ2-5,CASSPSANRQETQYF
TRBV4-3,TRBJ2-7,CASSQGDRGQTYEQYF
TRBV7-9,TRBJ1-1,CASSPGFAAFF
TRBV5-4,TRBJ2-7,CASSSDRVYEQYF
TRBV5-5,TRBJ1-6,CASSLAQGVGYNSPLHF